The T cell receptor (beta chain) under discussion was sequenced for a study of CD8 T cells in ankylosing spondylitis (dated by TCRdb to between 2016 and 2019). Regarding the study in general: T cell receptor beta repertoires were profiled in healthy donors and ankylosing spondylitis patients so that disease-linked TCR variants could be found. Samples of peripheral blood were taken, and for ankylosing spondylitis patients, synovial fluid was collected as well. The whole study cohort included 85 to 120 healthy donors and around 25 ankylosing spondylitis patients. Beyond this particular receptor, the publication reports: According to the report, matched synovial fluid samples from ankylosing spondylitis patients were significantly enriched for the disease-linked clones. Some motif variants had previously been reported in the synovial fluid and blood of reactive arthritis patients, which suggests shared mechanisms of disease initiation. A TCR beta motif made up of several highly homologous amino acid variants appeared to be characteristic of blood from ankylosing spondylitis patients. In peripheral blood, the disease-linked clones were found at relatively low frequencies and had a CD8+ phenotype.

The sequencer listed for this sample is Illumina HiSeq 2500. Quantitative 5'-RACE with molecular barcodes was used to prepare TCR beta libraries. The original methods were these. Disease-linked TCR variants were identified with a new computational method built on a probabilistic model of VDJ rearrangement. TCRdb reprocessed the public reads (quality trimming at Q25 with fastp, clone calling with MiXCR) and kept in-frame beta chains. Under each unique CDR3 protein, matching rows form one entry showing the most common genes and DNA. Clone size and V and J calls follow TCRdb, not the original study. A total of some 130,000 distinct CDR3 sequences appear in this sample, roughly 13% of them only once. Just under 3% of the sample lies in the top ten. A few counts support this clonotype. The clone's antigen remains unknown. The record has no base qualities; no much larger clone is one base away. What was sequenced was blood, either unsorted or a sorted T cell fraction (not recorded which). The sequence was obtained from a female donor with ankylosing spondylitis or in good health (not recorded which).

The bases are TGTGCCAGCAGTTTTAGAGCAGGTACAGATACGCAGTATTTT. Translated, it gives CASSFRAGTDTQYF. The rearranged chain carries TRBV12-3 or TRBV12-4 and TRBJ2-3, with the identity of the D gene unclear. V is clipped by 3 bases and J by 3 bases, and the sequence between their germline boundaries is 10 bases long. CDR3 length: 14 amino acids, cysteine to phenylalanine. The CDR3 DNA has 42 bases and is translated from base 1.